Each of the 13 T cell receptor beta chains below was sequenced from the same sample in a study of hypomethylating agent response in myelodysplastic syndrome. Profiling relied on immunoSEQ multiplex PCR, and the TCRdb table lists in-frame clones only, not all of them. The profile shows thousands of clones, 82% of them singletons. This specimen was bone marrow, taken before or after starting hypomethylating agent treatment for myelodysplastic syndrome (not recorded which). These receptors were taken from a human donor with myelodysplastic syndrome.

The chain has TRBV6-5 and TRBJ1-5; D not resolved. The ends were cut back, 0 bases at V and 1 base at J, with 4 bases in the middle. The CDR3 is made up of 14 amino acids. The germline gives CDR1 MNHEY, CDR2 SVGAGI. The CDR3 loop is CASSYSGSNQPQHF. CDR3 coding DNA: TGTGCCAGCAGTTACTCGGGAAGCAATCAGCCCCAGCATTTT.

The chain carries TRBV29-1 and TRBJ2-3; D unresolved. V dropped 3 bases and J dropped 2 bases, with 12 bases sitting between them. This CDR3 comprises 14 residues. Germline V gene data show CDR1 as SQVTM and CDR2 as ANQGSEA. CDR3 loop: CSVDAAPYTDTQYF. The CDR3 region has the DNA TGCAGCGTTGACGCCGCACCTTACACAGATACGCAGTATTTT.

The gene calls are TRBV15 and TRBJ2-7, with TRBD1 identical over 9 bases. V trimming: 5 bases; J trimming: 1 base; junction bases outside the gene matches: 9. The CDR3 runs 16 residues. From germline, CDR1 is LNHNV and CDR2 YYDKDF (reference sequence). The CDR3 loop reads CATSPTLGQGSYEQYF. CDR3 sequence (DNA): TGTGCCACCAGCCCCACCCTCGGACAGGGGTCCTACGAGCAGTACTTC.

The CDR3 region is CAISEDGQGTGELFF. The CDR3 DNA reads TGTGCCATCAGTGAGGATGGACAGGGGACCGGGGAGCTGTTTTTT. J is TRBJ2-2 and V is TRBV10-3; TRBD1 matches 9 bases. V lost 2 bases to trimming and J lost 5 bases; unmatched junction nucleotides: 3. The CDR3 is 15 residues long. The germline V gene encodes CDR1 ENHRY and CDR2 SYGVKD.

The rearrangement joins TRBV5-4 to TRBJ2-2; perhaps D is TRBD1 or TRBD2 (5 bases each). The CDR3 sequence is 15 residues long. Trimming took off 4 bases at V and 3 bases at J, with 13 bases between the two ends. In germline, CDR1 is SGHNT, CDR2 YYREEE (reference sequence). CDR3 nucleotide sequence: TGTGCCAGCAGCCCTACCGGGACCTACACCGGGGAGCTGTTTTTT. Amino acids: CASSPTGTYTGELFF. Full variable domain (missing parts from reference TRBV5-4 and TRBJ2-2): ETGVTQSPTHLIKTRGQQVTLRCSSQSGHNTVSWYQQALGQGPQFIFQYYREEENGRGNFPPRFSGLQFPNYSSELNVNALELDDSALYLCASSPTGTYTGELFFGEGSRLTVL.

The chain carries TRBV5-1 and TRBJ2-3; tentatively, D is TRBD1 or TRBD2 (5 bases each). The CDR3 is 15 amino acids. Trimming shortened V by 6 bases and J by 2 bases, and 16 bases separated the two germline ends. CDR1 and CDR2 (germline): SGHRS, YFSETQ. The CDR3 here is CASTFWDGFTDTQYF. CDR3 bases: TGCGCCAGCACCTTTTGGGACGGATTCACAGATACGCAGTATTTT.

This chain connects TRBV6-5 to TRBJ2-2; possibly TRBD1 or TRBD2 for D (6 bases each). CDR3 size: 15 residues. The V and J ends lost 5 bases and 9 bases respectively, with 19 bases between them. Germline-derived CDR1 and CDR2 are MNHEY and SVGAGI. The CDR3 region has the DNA TGTGCCAGCAGTCTTCCGCGGGACAACGGCTGGGAGCTGTTTTTT. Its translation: CASSLPRDNGWELFF.

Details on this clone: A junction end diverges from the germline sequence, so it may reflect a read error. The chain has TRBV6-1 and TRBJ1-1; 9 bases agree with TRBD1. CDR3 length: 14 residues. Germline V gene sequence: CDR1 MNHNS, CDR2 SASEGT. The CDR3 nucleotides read TGTGCCATCAGTGAGTCGACAGGGGGGACTGAAGCTTTCTTT. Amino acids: CAISESTGGTEAFF.

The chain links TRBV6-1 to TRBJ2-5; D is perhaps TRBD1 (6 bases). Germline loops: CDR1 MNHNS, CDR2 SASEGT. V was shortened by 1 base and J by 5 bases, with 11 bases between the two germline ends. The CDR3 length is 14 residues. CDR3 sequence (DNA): TGTGCCAGCAGTGAAGAATGGGGGCTGGAGACCCAGTACTTC. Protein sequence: CASSEEWGLETQYF.

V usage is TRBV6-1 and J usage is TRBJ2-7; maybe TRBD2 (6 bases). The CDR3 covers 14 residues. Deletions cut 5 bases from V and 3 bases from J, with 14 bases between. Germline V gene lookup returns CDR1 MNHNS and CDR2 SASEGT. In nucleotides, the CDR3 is TGTGCCAGCAGTACCCCCGGGACTTTCTACGAGCAGTACTTC. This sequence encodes CASSTPGTFYEQYF.

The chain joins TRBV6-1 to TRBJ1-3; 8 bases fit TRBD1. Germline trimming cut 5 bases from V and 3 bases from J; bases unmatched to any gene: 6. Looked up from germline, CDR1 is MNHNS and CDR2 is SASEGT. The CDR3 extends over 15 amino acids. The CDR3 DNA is TGTGCCAGCAGTTTTCAGGGGGCGTTTGGAAACACCATATATTTT. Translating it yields CASSFQGAFGNTIYF.

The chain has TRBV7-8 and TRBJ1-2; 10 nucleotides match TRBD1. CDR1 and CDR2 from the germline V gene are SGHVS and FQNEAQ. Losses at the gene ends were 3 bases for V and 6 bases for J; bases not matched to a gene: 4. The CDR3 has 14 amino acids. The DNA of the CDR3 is TGTGCCAGCAGCTTTGCCGGGACAGGGGATGGCTACACCTTC. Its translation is CASSFAGTGDGYTF.

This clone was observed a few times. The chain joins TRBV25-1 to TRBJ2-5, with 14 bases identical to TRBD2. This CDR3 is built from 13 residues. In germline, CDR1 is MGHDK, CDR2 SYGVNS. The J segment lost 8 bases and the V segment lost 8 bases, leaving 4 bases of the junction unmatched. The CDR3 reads CASAGTSGGTQYF. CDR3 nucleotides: TGTGCCAGCGCGGGGACTAGCGGGGGAACCCAGTACTTC.